These T cell receptor beta chains were read from a single sample in a study of human T cells and chemical hapten exposure. TCRdb re-derived calls from the RACE reads in MiXCR, one entry per CDR3 protein. The repertoire holds 180,000 or so distinct CDR3 sequences, with 20% to 25% as singletons. The sequencing used whole blood, collected in connection with sensitization to the hapten diphenylcyclopropenone (DPC). Receptors were obtained from a woman in her forties or fifties with alopecia areata. Some clones in this sample may be carry-over from other donors' samples. Each CDR3 is given with its conserved first and last residue. Each record gives: V gene, J gene, CDR3 protein.

>TRBV7-9|TRBJ2-3
CASRPGGGPDTQYF
>TRBV10-3|TRBJ2-1
CATAGTPLNNEQFF
>TRBV29-1|TRBJ2-5
CSVTWDPQETQYF
>TRBV6-1|TRBJ1-6
CASSERQGWSPLHF
>TRBV10-2|TRBJ2-3
CASLGTSGKTDTQYF
>TRBV5-1|TRBJ2-1
CASMGLAGANEQFF
>TRBV5-1|TRBJ2-2
CASSRGDRGQTGELFF
>TRBV7-9|TRBJ2-1
CASSRTSGRDEQFF
>TRBV21-1|TRBJ2-7
CASIVGQALHEQYF
>TRBV6-5|TRBJ2-3
CASRISRRDTQYF
>TRBV3-1|TRBJ2-5
CASSLRKTGFQETQYF
>TRBV6-5|TRBJ1-4
CASSPGEKLFF
>TRBV5-5|TRBJ2-7
CASSMDIVFLEQYF
>TRBV7-2|TRBJ1-1
CASLTAVNTEAFF
>TRBV5-1|TRBJ1-1
CASNPHSGANTEAFF
>TRBV12-3/TRBV12-4|TRBJ2-1
CASSLDPGLTLGQFF
>TRBV12-3/TRBV12-4|TRBJ2-7
CASSSLGLAGGREQYF
>TRBV7-9|TRBJ1-1
CASSLTAEAFF
>TRBV18|TRBJ1-1
CASSVKQNTEAFF
>TRBV6-2/TRBV6-3|TRBJ2-1
CASSYLIAGLSYNEQFF
>TRBV2|TRBJ2-5
CASCRGPQETQYF
>TRBV5-1|TRBJ2-7
CASCEQALFCEQYF
>TRBV28|TRBJ2-1
CASRRASRGEYVYNEQFF
>TRBV27|TRBJ1-1
CASSLLRTNEAFF
>TRBV12-3/TRBV12-4|TRBJ2-3
CASSPGLAGIGSTQYF
>TRBV4-2|TRBJ2-7
CASSQGGLVYEQYF
>TRBV7-6|TRBJ1-4
CASSSTSQGRAEKLFF
>TRBV20-1|TRBJ1-2
CSARDPAGGVGYTF
>TRBV7-2|TRBJ2-5
CASSLDGLETQYF
>TRBV7-9|TRBJ2-7
CASSSSRLTTNQYF
>TRBV29-1|TRBJ1-2
CSVEDVTGGGYTF
>TRBV20-1|TRBJ2-7
CSARDSSGIYEQYF
>TRBV28|TRBJ1-1
CASSPPGTGSTEAFF
>TRBV29-1|TRBJ2-7
CSAKQGPYEQYF
>TRBV29-1|TRBJ2-4
CSVAGLAAENIQYF
>TRBV2|TRBJ2-1
CASSELVGLAWDEQFF
>TRBV20-1|TRBJ2-3
CSASFLAGGADTQYF
>TRBV29-1|TRBJ2-7
CSVEGPGYEQYF
>TRBV20-1|TRBJ2-5
CSARDFSTIKTQYF
>TRBV29-1|TRBJ1-2
CSVEGAGFGYGYTF
>TRBV6-2/TRBV6-3|TRBJ1-1
CASSYMGRRNTEAFF
>TRBV2|TRBJ2-3
CAVPRDRVTTDTQYF
>TRBV4-2|TRBJ2-3
CASSRRTKSTERGTDTQYF
>TRBV15|TRBJ1-5
CATSSRLGRINQPQHF
>TRBV6-1|TRBJ1-5
CASSELSGGANQPQHF
>TRBV20-1|TRBJ2-7
CSARRQGSYEQYF
>TRBV6-2/TRBV6-3|TRBJ2-2
CASSGTGELFF
>TRBV29-1|TRBJ1-4
CSVAMKGGEKLFF
>TRBV29-1|TRBJ1-1
CSVVGDRGVNTEAFF
>TRBV21-1|TRBJ1-1
CASSKARREAFF
>TRBV20-1|TRBJ2-1
CSARVHVQAGGPDNEQFF
>TRBV2|TRBJ2-1
CASKIGRLGDEQFF
>TRBV29-1|TRBJ1-3
CSALSSSGNTIYF
>TRBV20-1|TRBJ2-5
CSAVSPPQETQYF
>TRBV6-1|TRBJ1-1
CASAQEPTTEAFF
>TRBV20-1|TRBJ2-7
CSARLGLAGVYEQYF
>TRBV20-1|TRBJ1-5
CSAQQTGGGQPQHF
>TRBV24-1|TRBJ1-5
CATYTPDPTGDQPQHF
>TRBV27|TRBJ2-7
CASSFFLAGGQVREQYF
>TRBV29-1|TRBJ1-1
CSVVSNTEAFF